Below, 27 T cell receptor beta chains from the same sample are listed, as sequenced in a study of cytomegalovirus exposure and HLA in healthy donors. This table comes from immunoSEQ multiplex PCR, and its TCRdb copy is limited to in-frame clones, with some not included. The sample holds approximately 90,000 clones, roughly 92% seen once. The specimen was PBMCs. The source is a woman under 40 in good health and CMV-seropositive.

The chain combines TRBV7-6 with TRBJ2-7; D gene ambiguous. Germline V lookup: CDR1 SGHVS, CDR2 FNYEAQ. The CDR3 runs to 13 residues. V lost 4 bases to trimming and J lost 5 bases, with 12 bases between them. CDR3 nucleotides: TGTGCCAGCAGCTCTTACCCCAGTGACGAGCAGTACTTC. Its translation is CASSSYPSDEQYF. The whole variable domain, remainder taken from reference TRBV7-6 and TRBJ2-7, is GAGVSQSPRYKVTKRGQDVALRCDPISGHVSLYWYRQALGQGPEFLTYFNYEAQQDKSGLPNDRFSAERPEGSISTLTIQRTEQRDSAMYRCASSSYPSDEQYFGPGTRLTVT.

CDR3 bases: TGTGCCAGCAGCCAAAATAGCAATCAGCCCCAGCATTTT. Translated: CASSQNSNQPQHF. This chain connects TRBV5-6 to TRBJ1-5; D uncertain. The CDR3 contains 13 residues. CDR1 SGHDT and CDR2 YYEEEE come from the germline V gene. With 4 bases removed from V and 0 bases from J, the gap between germline ends came to 5 bases.

As DNA, the CDR3 is TGCGCCAGCAGCCAAGATGGTAGGGGGGGCACTGAAGCTTTCTTT. Translation gives CASSQDGRGGTEAFF. The rearrangement uses TRBV4-1 and TRBJ1-1, with D possibly matching TRBD1 (6 bases). Trimming removed 0 bases at V and 4 bases at J, with 12 bases between. Germline V lookup: CDR1 MGHRA, CDR2 YSYEKL. This CDR3 contains 15 residues.

This chain joins TRBV15 and TRBJ2-6; D may be TRBD2 (7 bases). The V gene lost 5 bases and the J gene lost 2 bases, with 25 bases spanning the gap. CDR1 is LNHNV, CDR2 YYDKDF, per germline (reference sequence). The CDR3 is 20 residues long. CDR3 coding DNA: TGTGCCACCAGCTCCCGATCCGGGGGGCGCGGGTGGGCTGGGGCCAACGTCCTGACTTTC. Amino acids: CATSSRSGGRGWAGANVLTF.

CDR3 loop: CAWRQGASYEQYF. The CDR3 nucleotides read TGTGCCTGGAGACAGGGGGCATCCTACGAGCAGTACTTC. The rearrangement links TRBV30 to TRBJ2-7; TRBD1 agrees at 9 bases. CDR1 GTSNPN and CDR2 SVGIG come from the germline V gene (reference sequence). Unmatched junction bases numbered 1, after V lost 3 bases and J lost 1 base. The CDR3 has 13 amino acids.

This chain uses TRBV4-3 with TRBJ2-1; TRBD2 agrees at 11 bases. The CDR3 is 15 residues long. V trimming: 4 bases; J trimming: 4 bases; junction bases outside the gene matches: 3. Germline V lookup: CDR1 LGHNA, CDR2 YSLEER. The CDR3 is CASSLLAGDYNEQFF. The CDR3, as DNA: TGCGCCAGCAGCCTACTAGCGGGAGATTACAATGAGCAGTTCTTC.

The V call is TRBV5-1, the J call TRBJ1-2, with TRBD1 identical over 8 bases. CDR3 length equals 14 residues. V was pared by 0 bases and J by 4 bases, with 2 bases of the junction left unmatched. Germline V lookup: CDR1 SGHRS, CDR2 YFSETQ. The CDR3 DNA reads TGCGCCAGCAGCTTGGACAGGGGGACCTATGGCTACACCTTC. It yields the protein CASSLDRGTYGYTF.

The chain couples TRBV5-1 to TRBJ2-1; 7 bases agree with TRBD1. Germline CDR1 is SGHRS and CDR2 is YFSETQ. The ends lost 1 base at V and 0 bases at J; junction bases unmatched: 7. This CDR3 spans 17 amino acids. This CDR3 is CASSLKYRGFSYNEQFF. The CDR3 bases are TGCGCCAGCAGCTTGAAATACAGGGGTTTCTCCTACAATGAGCAGTTCTTC.

The rearrangement uses TRBV10-2 and TRBJ2-7; D might be TRBD2 (5 bases). This CDR3 is 13 amino acids long. Germline values: CDR1 WSHSY, CDR2 SAAADI. V gave up 3 bases and J gave up 6 bases, with 12 bases separating them. CDR3 sequence: CASSDTGWSEQYF. Here the CDR3 DNA reads TGCGCCAGCAGTGATACGGGGTGGTCCGAGCAGTACTTC.

The J gene is TRBJ2-7, the V gene TRBV5-1; D uncertain. The CDR3 is made up of 13 amino acids. Germline CDR1 reads SGHRS; CDR2 reads YFSETQ. V dropped 0 bases and J dropped 2 bases, with 6 bases sitting between them. The CDR3 nucleotides are TGCGCCAGCAGCTTGGACGGAGCCTACGAGCAGTACTTC. This sequence encodes CASSLDGAYEQYF.

Only one count was recorded for this clone. This rearrangement joins TRBV29-1 to TRBJ2-3, with D hard to call. CDR3 length: 11 residues. The V gene lost 2 bases and the J gene lost 6 bases, with 6 bases spanning the gap. Per germline, CDR1 SQVTM and CDR2 ANQGSEA. CDR3 sequence: CSVERSDTQYF. CDR3 in DNA: TGCAGCGTTGAACGTAGTGATACGCAGTATTTT.

For this clone: A read error may produce the germline difference seen at one junction end. The CDR3 coding sequence is TGCCCAGGAGGCGTTTGGCAGGGGGCGAATGGCTACACCTTC. Its translation: CPGGVWQGANGYTF. The V call is TRBV9, the J call TRBJ1-2; 8 bases are shared with TRBD1. CDR1 SGDLS and CDR2 YYNGEE come from the germline V gene. The CDR3 runs to 14 residues.

This chain links TRBV19 with TRBJ1-5; 7 bases are a match to TRBD1. From germline, CDR1 is LNHDA and CDR2 SQIVND (reference sequence). V was pared by 1 base and J by 4 bases, with 4 bases of the junction left unmatched. The CDR3 is made up of 15 amino acids. CDR3 DNA: TGTGCCAGTAGTATAGTCAACAGGGGTAATCAGCCCCAGCATTTT. Translated, it gives CASSIVNRGNQPQHF.

The V call is TRBV7-2, the J call TRBJ1-3, with a tentative D call TRBD1 (5 bases). The length of the CDR3 is 15 residues. Per germline, CDR1 SGHTA and CDR2 FQGNSA. Trimming pared 1 base from V and 4 bases from J, leaving 11 bases between. This CDR3 is CASSLGSGPGNTIYF. DNA of the CDR3: TGTGCCAGCAGCTTAGGTTCAGGGCCCGGAAACACCATATATTTT. Supplemented by reference TRBV7-2 and TRBJ1-3, the full variable domain reads GAGVSQSPSNKVTEKGKDVELRCDPISGHTALYWYRQSLGQGLEFLIYFQGNSAPDKSGLPSDRFSAERTGGSVSTLTIQRTQQEDSAVYLCASSLGSGPGNTIYFGEGSWLTVV.

The chain recombines TRBV7-3 with TRBJ1-2, with 7 bases identical to TRBD1. Per the germline V gene, CDR1 is SGHTA and CDR2 is FQGTGA. The CDR3 covers 14 residues. Trimming cost V 0 bases and J 8 bases; bases outside gene matches: 6. CDR3 nucleotide sequence: TGTGCCAGCAGCTTAACTTCCAGGGGGGAAGGCTACACCTTC. Protein product: CASSLTSRGEGYTF.

This chain uses TRBV7-9 with TRBJ2-7; TRBD2 matches at 13 bases. V dropped 3 bases and J dropped 6; count of bases not matched to a gene: 11. The length of the CDR3 is 17 residues. CDR1 is SEHNR, CDR2 FQNEAQ, per germline (reference sequence). This CDR3 is CASSLSASGLAGSEQYF. DNA of the CDR3: TGTGCCAGCAGCTTGTCCGCCTCGGGACTAGCGGGATCCGAGCAGTACTTC.

The chain is built from TRBV7-9 and TRBJ1-1; 7 bases are shared with TRBD1. CDR3 length: 14 residues. CDR1 is SEHNR and CDR2 is FQNEAQ in the germline V gene (reference sequence). V shed 4 bases, J shed 4 bases, and the junction held 6 bases outside the gene matches. This CDR3 is CASSYRGGSTEAFF. CDR3 bases: TGTGCCAGCAGCTACAGGGGAGGAAGCACTGAAGCTTTCTTT.

As regards this clone: Other DNA sequences from this sample encode an identical CDR3 as well. The chain employs TRBV4-1 and TRBJ2-5; D remains unclear. The CDR3 length is 13 residues. Looked up from germline, CDR1 is MGHRA and CDR2 is YSYEKL. Trimming pared 0 bases from V and 4 bases from J, leaving 6 bases between. DNA of the CDR3: TGCGCCAGCAGCCAAGATAGCCGAGAGACCCAGTACTTC. Translated: CASSQDSRETQYF.

V usage is TRBV5-8 and J usage is TRBJ1-1, with 8 bases aligning to TRBD1. Trimming at V came to 4 bases and at J to 3 bases, leaving 11 bases not matched to a gene. The CDR3 consists of 16 residues. Germline CDR1 SGHTS, CDR2 YDEGEE. CDR3 protein: CASSTRWTGLDTEAFF. DNA for the CDR3: TGTGCCAGCAGCACCCGTTGGACAGGGCTCGACACTGAAGCTTTCTTT.

This chain connects TRBV28 to TRBJ1-5, with D tentatively TRBD1 (5 bases). CDR1 and CDR2 from the germline V gene are MDHEN and SYDVKM. Trimming left V 3 bases short and J 9 bases short, with 12 bases between. This CDR3 has 13 amino acids. The CDR3 loop is CASSLDTLTPQHF. The CDR3 DNA sequence: TGTGCCAGCAGTTTGGACACCTTAACGCCCCAGCATTTT.

J is TRBJ2-3 and V is TRBV11-2, with D tentatively TRBD2 (6 bases). V was trimmed by 1 base and J by 1 base, leaving 12 bases between them. In germline, CDR1 is SGHAT, CDR2 FQNNGV. The CDR3 covers 16 residues. CDR3 residues: CASSLVGSGRTDTQYF. The CDR3 DNA is TGTGCCAGCAGCTTAGTAGGTAGCGGACGCACAGATACGCAGTATTTT.

The CDR3 is CASSTASLFSNQPQHF. DNA of the CDR3: TGTGCCAGTAGTACCGCGAGCCTATTTAGCAATCAGCCCCAGCATTTT. The chain employs TRBV19 and TRBJ1-5, with D unclear. The CDR3 runs to 16 residues. The V gene's germline CDR1 is LNHDA and CDR2 SQIVND (reference sequence). The germline V and J ends were trimmed by 4 bases and 0 bases, with 13 bases remaining between them.

This chain connects TRBV7-9 to TRBJ2-3, with 13 bases matching TRBD2. J gave up 3 bases and V 5 bases, and 5 bases lay outside the gene matches. The germline CDR1 and CDR2 sequences are SEHNR and FQNEAQ (reference sequence). The CDR3 is made up of 16 amino acids. DNA for the CDR3: TGTGCCAGCAGCCGGACTAGCGGGAGTAGGACAGATACGCAGTATTTT. Protein sequence: CASSRTSGSRTDTQYF.

Remarks on this clone: Distinct nucleotide sequences in the sample also encode this CDR3. The chain uses TRBV7-8 and TRBJ2-7; 14 bases line up with TRBD2. Germline CDR1 and CDR2: SGHVS and FQNEAQ. This CDR3 is built from 18 residues. V lost 2 bases, J lost 1 base, and 7 bases stayed unmatched. CDR3: CASSLYGLAGGGSYEQYF. Written as DNA, the CDR3 is TGTGCCAGCAGCTTATACGGACTAGCGGGAGGAGGATCCTACGAGCAGTACTTC.

V is TRBV9 and J is TRBJ2-3; the match to TRBD1 covers 10 bases. With V trimmed by 3 bases and J by 4 bases, 17 bases remained unmatched. The CDR3 is made up of 19 amino acids. Germline V lookup: CDR1 SGDLS, CDR2 YYNGEE. The CDR3 loop reads CASSARDRGWAFVSDTQYF. CDR3 nucleotide sequence: TGTGCCAGCAGCGCCCGGGACAGGGGCTGGGCCTTTGTATCAGATACGCAGTATTTT.

The rearrangement links TRBV19 to TRBJ2-7; D uncertain. V lost 5 bases, J lost 5 bases, and 13 bases lay in between. CDR3 length equals 13 residues. Germline values: CDR1 LNHDA, CDR2 SQIVND (reference sequence). CDR3 DNA sequence: TGTGCCAGTAGTCTCCAACCTAATGACGAGCAGTACTTC. Translating it yields CASSLQPNDEQYF.

V is TRBV19 and J is TRBJ2-3; TRBD2 matches 10 bases. Germline values: CDR1 LNHDA, CDR2 SQIVND (reference sequence). The CDR3 is 17 amino acids. Losses at the gene ends were 2 bases for V and 0 bases for J; bases not matched to a gene: 5. CDR3 sequence (DNA): TGTGCCAGTAGTATAAGGGCTAGCGGGAGTAGCACAGATACGCAGTATTTT. Its protein is CASSIRASGSSTDTQYF.